This T cell receptor (beta chain) was profiled in a study of cytomegalovirus exposure and HLA in healthy donors. Study observations and caveats: Only CMV serostatus was available as immune exposure information. The Asian-associated ancestry cluster reportedly had fewer N-insertions than the approximately 670-donor mean in a later analysis. Later analysis revealed greater clonal expansion in HLA-associated TCR beta chains than in equally common others.

This CDR3 is built from 13 residues. Germline V lookup: CDR1 PRHDT, CDR2 FYEKMQ (reference sequence). Germline trimming cut 6 bases from V and 6 bases from J; bases unmatched to any gene: 8. It was with 60 Vbeta and 13 Jbeta primers that the PCR ran. Some clones are missing from TCRdb's copy, which holds only in-frame ones; the method was immunoSEQ multiplex PCR. The sample contains around 120,000 clones, 78% of which appear only once. As to this clone: The antigen is not known.

The gene calls are TRBV13 and TRBJ2-7, with 7 positions matching TRBD1. What was sequenced was PBMCs. The source of this sequence is a woman in her forties in good health and CMV-seronegative. The CDR3 region has the DNA TGTGCCAGCAGTCGACAGGGAGTATTCGAGCAGTACTTC. This codes for CASSRQGVFEQYF.